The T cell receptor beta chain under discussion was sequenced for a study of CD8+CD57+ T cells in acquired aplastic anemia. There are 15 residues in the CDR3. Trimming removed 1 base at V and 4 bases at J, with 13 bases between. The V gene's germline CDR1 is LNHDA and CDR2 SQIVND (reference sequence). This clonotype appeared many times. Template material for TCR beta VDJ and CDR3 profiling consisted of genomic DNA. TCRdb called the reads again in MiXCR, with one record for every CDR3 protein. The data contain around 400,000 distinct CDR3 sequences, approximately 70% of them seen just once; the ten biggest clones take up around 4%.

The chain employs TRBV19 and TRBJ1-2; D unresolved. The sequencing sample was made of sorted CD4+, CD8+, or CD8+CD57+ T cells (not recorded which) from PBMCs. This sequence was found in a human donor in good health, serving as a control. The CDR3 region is CASSIGPGLVYGYTF. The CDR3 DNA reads TGTGCCAGTAGTATAGGCCCGGGGTTGGTCTATGGCTACACCTTC. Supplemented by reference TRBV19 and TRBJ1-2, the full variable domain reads DGGITQSPKYLFRKEGQNVTLSCEQNLNHDAMYWYRQDPGQGLRLIYYSQIVNDFQKGDIAEGYSVSREKKESFPLTVTSAQKNPTAFYLCASSIGPGLVYGYTFGSGTRLTVV.